Below, 11 T cell receptor beta chains from the same sample are listed, as sequenced in a study of tissue T cells after allogeneic stem cell transplantation. Time point described: mouse harvest day 7 after allogeneic transplant. Each mouse received 10^7 T-cell-depleted marrow cells plus 10^6 splenic CD5+ T cells by tail vein. TCRdb's copy holds only in-frame clones and misses some; the assay was immunoSEQ multiplex PCR. The sample holds about 9,000 clones; 45% are singletons and the top ten take approximately 7.4%. Input material: gut tissue. The origin of the receptors is a female BALB/c mouse given C57BL/6 T cells with graft-versus-host disease after an allogeneic hematopoietic cell transplant.

About this clone: The gene symbols are mouse symbols. The CDR3 end is not reached by the read, which stops 1 residue before it; the germline J gene fills it in. V and J are TRBV26 and TRBJ1-1; possible D gene TRBD1, 5 bases. V gave up 4 bases and J gave up 0 bases, with 6 bases separating them. This CDR3 is built from 13 residues. Germline V CDR1 and CDR2: KGHPV, FQNQEV (reference sequence). The sequenced part of the CDR3 DNA is TGTGCCAGCAGTCCGGACAAGAACACAGAAGTCTTC. Amino acid sequence: CASSPDKNTEVF. The whole CDR3 region reads CASSPDKNTEVFF.

Notes on this clone: Germline and genes: mouse. The covered CDR3 bases are TGTGCCAGCTCTCTCGGGCGTAGTGCAGAAACGCTGTAT. Protein product: CASSLGRSAETLY. The entire CDR3 protein reads CASSLGRSAETLYF. V is TRBV12-2 and J is TRBJ2-3, with D unresolved. The read ends 1 residue before the CDR3 terminus; that terminus is restored from the germline J gene. The CDR3 covers 14 residues. Deletions cut 0 bases from V and 0 bases from J, with 6 bases between. Germline V gene sequence: CDR1 SGHLS, CDR2 HYDKME.

Turning to this clone: Any gene name here is a mouse gene name. The CDR3 is cut off 1 residue early in the read; its end comes from the germline J gene. The rearrangement joins TRBV26 to TRBJ1-6; D ambiguous. TRBJ1-6 is flagged as an ORF with uncertain function. The CDR3 is 14 residues long. Per germline, CDR1 KGHPV and CDR2 FQNQEV (reference sequence). The ends were cut back, 4 bases at V and 2 bases at J, with 6 bases in the middle. The CDR3 sequence is CASSRGTYNSPLYF. CDR3 DNA (partial): TGTGCCAGCAGTCGGGGAACCTATAATTCGCCCCTCTAC.

In regard to this clone: Gene and germline names: mouse. The CDR3 end falls 1 residue outside the read, so it is completed with the germline J gene. The chain uses TRBV13-1 and TRBJ1-2, with TRBD1 matching 8 bases. The CDR3 consists of 14 residues. The germline V gene has CDR1 NSHNY and CDR2 SYGAGN. V was clipped by 2 bases and J by 3 bases; unmatched bases: 3. CDR3 bases read: TGTGCCAGCAGTGACAGGGGGCGCGACTCCGACTACACC. Its translation is CASSDRGRDSDYT. The whole CDR3 sequence reads CASSDRGRDSDYTF.

Remarks on this clone: The listed genes are named as in mouse. Read data end 1 residue before the CDR3 end; the end is taken from the germline J gene. The chain carries TRBV15 and TRBJ1-1; unclear D gene. CDR3 size: 13 residues. The ends were cut back, 2 bases at V and 0 bases at J, with 4 bases in the middle. CDR1 SGHND and CDR2 FRSKSL come from the germline V gene. Partial CDR3 DNA: TGTGCCAGCAGTTTACCAGCAAACACAGAAGTCTTC. Translating gives CASSLPANTEVF. The entire CDR3 sequence reads CASSLPANTEVFF.

Concerning this clone: Gene and germline names: mouse. The read is 1 residue too short to cover the CDR3 end, so that end is filled in from the germline J gene. V is TRBV26 and J is TRBJ1-4, with TRBD1 as a possible D gene (6 bases). Germline V gene lookup returns CDR1 KGHPV and CDR2 FQNQEV (reference sequence). V lost 10 bases and J lost 4, with 10 bases in between. There are 12 residues in the CDR3. The CDR3 spells CATGTLNERLFF. Incomplete CDR3 DNA: TGTGCCACCGGGACACTCAACGAAAGATTATTT.

Concerning this clone itself: These gene names are mouse names. The CDR3 extends 1 residue past the end of the read, so its final part is completed from the germline J gene. The chain links TRBV26 to TRBJ2-5; D unresolved. This CDR3 is built from 14 residues. The germline V gene has CDR1 KGHPV and CDR2 FQNQEV (reference sequence). V was trimmed by 0 bases and J by 2 bases, leaving 6 bases between them. The DNA read from the CDR3 is TGTGCCAGCAGTCTGTCGCGCAGCCAAGACACCCAGTAC. Its translation: CASSLSRSQDTQY. The complete CDR3 protein is CASSLSRSQDTQYF.

As concerns this clone: The gene symbols are mouse symbols. The CDR3 end falls 1 residue outside the read, so it is completed with the germline J gene. The chain is built from TRBV26 and TRBJ2-5, with 8 bases identical to TRBD1. CDR1 KGHPV and CDR2 FQNQEV come from the germline V gene (reference sequence). The CDR3 is 13 amino acids. V was pared by 6 bases and J by 7 bases, with 6 bases of the junction left unmatched. Partial CDR3 DNA: TGTGCCAGCAGCCCCCAGGGGGCTAACACCCAGTAC. As protein: CASSPQGANTQY. The complete CDR3 sequence is CASSPQGANTQYF.

Notes on this clone: Genes and germline are mouse. The CDR3 end falls 1 residue outside the read, so it is completed with the germline J gene. The chain has TRBV19 and TRBJ2-2; 13 bases are a match to TRBD2. There are 18 residues in the CDR3. With V trimmed by 3 bases and J by 1 base, 6 bases remained unmatched. Looked up from germline, CDR1 is FNHDT and CDR2 is SITEND (reference sequence). This CDR3 reads CASSNPGLGGKNTGQLYF. The part of the CDR3 DNA that was read is TGTGCCAGCAGTAACCCGGGACTGGGGGGGAAAAACACCGGGCAGCTCTAC.

As for this clone: Gene and germline names: mouse. The CDR3 spells CASAAGGRAEQFF. CDR3 bases read: TGTGCCAGCGCGGCAGGGGGCCGAGCTGAGCAGTTC. This chain connects TRBV26 to TRBJ2-1; TRBD1 matches 8 bases. The CDR3 end lies 1 residue beyond the end of the read and is filled in from the germline J gene. Germline loops: CDR1 KGHPV, CDR2 FQNQEV (reference sequence). This CDR3 spans 13 amino acids. The V segment lost 8 bases and the J segment 7 bases; nucleotides outside the gene matches: 7.

By share, this clone ranks as medium-sized (0.01 to 0.1%). Each gene name is a mouse one. Read data end 1 residue before the CDR3 end; the end is taken from the germline J gene. The chain couples TRBV3 to TRBJ2-7; D unresolved. Germline CDR1 reads SNHLY; CDR2 reads FYNGKV (reference sequence). There are 12 residues in the CDR3. Trimming cost V 2 bases and J 9 bases, with 11 bases left between them. The part of the CDR3 DNA that was read is TGTGCCAGCAGCTTACAGGCCCCTGGACAGTAC. Protein sequence: CASSLQAPGQY. The whole CDR3 sequence is CASSLQAPGQYF.